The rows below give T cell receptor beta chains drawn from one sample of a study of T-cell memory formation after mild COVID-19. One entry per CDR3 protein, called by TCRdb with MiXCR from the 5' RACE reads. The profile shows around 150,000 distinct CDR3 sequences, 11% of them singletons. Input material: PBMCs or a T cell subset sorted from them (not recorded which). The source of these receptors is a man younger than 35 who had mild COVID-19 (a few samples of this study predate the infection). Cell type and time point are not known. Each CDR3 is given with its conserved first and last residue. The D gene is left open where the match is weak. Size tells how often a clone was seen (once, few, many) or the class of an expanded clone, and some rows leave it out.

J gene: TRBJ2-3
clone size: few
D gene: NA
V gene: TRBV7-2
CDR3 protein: CASSRKTSTDTQYF
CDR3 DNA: TGTGCCAGCAGCCGTAAAACTAGCACAGATACGCAGTATTTT

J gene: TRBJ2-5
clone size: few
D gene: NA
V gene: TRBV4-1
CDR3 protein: CASGRLGLPQETQYF
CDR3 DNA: TGCGCCAGCGGGAGGCTGGGTCTACCTCAAGAGACCCAGTACTTC

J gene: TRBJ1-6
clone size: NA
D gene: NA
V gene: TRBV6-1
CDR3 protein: CASSEASGSSPLHF
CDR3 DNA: TGTGCCAGCAGTGAAGCGAGCGGGAGTTCACCCCTCCACTTT

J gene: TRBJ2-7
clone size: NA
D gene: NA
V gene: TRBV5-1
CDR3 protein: CASSLDPVINYEQYF
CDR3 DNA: TGCGCCAGCAGCTTGGATCCGGTGATCAACTACGAGCAGTACTTC

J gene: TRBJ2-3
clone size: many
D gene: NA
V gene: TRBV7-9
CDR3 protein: CASSSGAGDTQYF
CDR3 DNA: TGTGCCAGCAGCTCCGGGGCCGGTGATACGCAGTATTTT

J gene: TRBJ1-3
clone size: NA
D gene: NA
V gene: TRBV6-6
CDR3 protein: CASSYIGPGNTIYF
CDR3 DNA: TGTGCCAGCAGTTACATAGGTCCTGGAAACACCATATATTTT

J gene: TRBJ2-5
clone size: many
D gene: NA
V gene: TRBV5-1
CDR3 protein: CASSSGRQETQYF
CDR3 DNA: TGCGCCAGCAGCTCTGGCAGACAAGAGACCCAGTACTTC

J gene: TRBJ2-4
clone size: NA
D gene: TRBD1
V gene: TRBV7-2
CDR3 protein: CASSLNRGLAKNIQYF
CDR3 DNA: TGTGCCAGCAGCTTAAACAGGGGCCTAGCCAAAAACATTCAGTACTTC

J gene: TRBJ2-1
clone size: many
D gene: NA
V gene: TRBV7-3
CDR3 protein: CASSSDSSSYNEQFF
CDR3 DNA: TGTGCCAGCAGCTCGGACTCAAGCTCCTACAATGAGCAGTTCTTC

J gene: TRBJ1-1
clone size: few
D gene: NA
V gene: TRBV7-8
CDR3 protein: CASSPRVDTEAFF
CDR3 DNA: TGTGCCAGCAGCCCCAGGGTTGACACTGAAGCTTTCTTT

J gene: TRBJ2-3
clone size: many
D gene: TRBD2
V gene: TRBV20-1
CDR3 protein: CSAKDIGLANTDTQYF
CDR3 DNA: TGCAGTGCCAAGGATATCGGACTAGCGAACACAGATACGCAGTATTTT

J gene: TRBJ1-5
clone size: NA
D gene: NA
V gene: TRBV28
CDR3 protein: CASSPAGEPQHF
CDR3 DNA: TGTGCCAGCAGTCCGGCGGGGGAGCCCCAGCATTTT

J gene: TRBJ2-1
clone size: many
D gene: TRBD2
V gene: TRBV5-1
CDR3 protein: CASSLDPSGGNEQFF
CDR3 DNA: TGCGCCAGCAGCTTGGATCCTAGCGGGGGTAATGAGCAGTTCTTC

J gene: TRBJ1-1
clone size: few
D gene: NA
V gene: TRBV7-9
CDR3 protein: CASSFGTGLTEAFF
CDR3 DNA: TGTGCCAGCAGCTTCGGTACAGGGTTGACTGAAGCTTTCTTT

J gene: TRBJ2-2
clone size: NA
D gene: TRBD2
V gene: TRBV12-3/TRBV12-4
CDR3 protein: CASSLAGAGELFF
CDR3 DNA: TGTGCCAGCAGTCTAGCGGGGGCCGGGGAGCTGTTTTTT

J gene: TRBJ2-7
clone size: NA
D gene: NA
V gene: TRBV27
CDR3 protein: CASRQGSSYEQYF
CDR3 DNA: TGTGCCAGCAGGCAGGGTAGCTCCTACGAGCAGTACTTC

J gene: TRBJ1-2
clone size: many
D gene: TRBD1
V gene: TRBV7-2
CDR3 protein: CASKTGDANYGYTF
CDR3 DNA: TGTGCCAGCAAAACAGGGGACGCTAACTATGGCTACACCTTC

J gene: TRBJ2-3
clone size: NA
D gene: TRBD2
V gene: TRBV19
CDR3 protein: CASSRSGDNTQYF
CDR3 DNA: TGTGCCAGTAGCCGTAGCGGGGACAATACGCAGTATTTT

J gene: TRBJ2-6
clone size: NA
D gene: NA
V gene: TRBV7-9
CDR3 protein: CASSLVAGNSGANVLTF
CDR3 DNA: TGTGCCAGCAGCTTAGTGGCGGGGAACTCCGGGGCCAACGTCCTGACTTTC

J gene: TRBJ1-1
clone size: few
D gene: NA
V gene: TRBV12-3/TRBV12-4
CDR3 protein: CASSYRDGNTEAFF
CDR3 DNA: TGTGCCAGCAGTTACCGGGACGGGAACACTGAAGCTTTCTTT

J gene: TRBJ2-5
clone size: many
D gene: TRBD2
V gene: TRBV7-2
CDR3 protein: CASSFSTSGGLSQYF
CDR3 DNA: TGTGCCAGCAGCTTCTCTACTAGCGGGGGGCTCTCCCAGTACTTC

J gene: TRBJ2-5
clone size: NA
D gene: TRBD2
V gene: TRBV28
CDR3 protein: CAILAGPDQETQYF
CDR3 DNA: TGTGCCATCCTAGCGGGCCCGGATCAAGAGACCCAGTACTTC

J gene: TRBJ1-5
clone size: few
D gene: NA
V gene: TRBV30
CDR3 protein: CAWSQGSNQPQHF
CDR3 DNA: TGTGCCTGGAGTCAGGGAAGCAATCAGCCCCAGCATTTT

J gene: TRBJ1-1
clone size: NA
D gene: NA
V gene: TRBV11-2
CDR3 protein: CASSLGVGTEDFF
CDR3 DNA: TGTGCCAGCAGCTTAGGTGTGGGCACTGAAGATTTCTTT

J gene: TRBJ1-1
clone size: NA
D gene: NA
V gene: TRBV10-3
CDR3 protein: CAISPRTESNEAFF
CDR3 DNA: TGTGCCATCAGTCCACGGACTGAATCGAATGAAGCTTTCTTT

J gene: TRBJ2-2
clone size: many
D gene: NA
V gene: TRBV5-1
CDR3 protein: CASSLSYGGTGELFF
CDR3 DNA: TGCGCCAGCAGCTTGTCCTACGGGGGCACCGGGGAGCTGTTTTTT

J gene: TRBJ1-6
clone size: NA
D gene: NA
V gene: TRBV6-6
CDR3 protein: CASSYVFTLHF
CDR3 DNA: TGTGCCAGCAGTTACGTCTTTACCCTCCACTTT

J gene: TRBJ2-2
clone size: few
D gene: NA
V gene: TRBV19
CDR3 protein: CASPRSTGELFF
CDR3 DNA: TGTGCCAGCCCTAGGTCGACCGGGGAGCTGTTTTTT

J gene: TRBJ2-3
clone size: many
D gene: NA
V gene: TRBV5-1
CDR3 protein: CASSLVPPATSTDTQYF
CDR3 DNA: TGCGCCAGCAGCTTGGTCCCACCAGCGACCAGCACAGATACGCAGTATTTT

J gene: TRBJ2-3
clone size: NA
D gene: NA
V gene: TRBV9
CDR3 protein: CASSGRTSRDTDTQYF
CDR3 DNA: TGTGCCAGCAGCGGCCGAACTAGCAGGGACACAGATACGCAGTATTTT

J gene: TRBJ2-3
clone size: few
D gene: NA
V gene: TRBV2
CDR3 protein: CASRDLSSTDTQYF
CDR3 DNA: TGTGCCAGCAGAGATCTGTCTAGCACAGATACGCAGTATTTT

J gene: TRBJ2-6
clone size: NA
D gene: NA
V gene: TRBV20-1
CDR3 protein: CSARHHSGANVLTF
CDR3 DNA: TGCAGTGCGCGACACCACTCTGGGGCCAACGTCCTGACTTTC